This entry features one TCR beta chain sequence. What it recognizes is unknown. Germline-derived CDR1 and CDR2 are SGHRS and YFSETQ. The CDR3 sequence is 15 residues long. V lost 5 bases, J lost 6 bases, and 18 bases lay in between. This sample is part of a study of T-cell memory formation after mild COVID-19. Study findings and constraints: CM and EM subsets held most contracting CD4+ clones; EMRA held CD8+ ones. Day 15 to 85 contractors were CD4/CD8 balanced; later expanders leaned CD4+. In pre-infection memory, a portion of responding clones appeared, which suggested that cross-reactive memory joined.

From the 5' RACE reads, TCRdb called clonotypes with MiXCR, one entry per CDR3 protein. The sample comprises about 350,000 distinct CDR3 sequences, 13% to 15% of which are singletons, and roughly a fifth rests with the top ten. Sequenced: PBMCs or a T cell subset sorted from them (not recorded which). The chain employs TRBV5-1 and TRBJ2-1, with a tentative D call TRBD2 (6 bases). This TCR was recovered from a man aged 18 to 29 who had mild COVID-19 (a few samples of this study predate the infection). Cell type and time point are not known. The CDR3: CASRGGPISANEQFF. The DNA of the CDR3 is TGCGCCAGCAGGGGAGGACCAATCTCGGCCAATGAGCAGTTCTTC.